This T cell receptor (beta chain) was sequenced in a study of cytomegalovirus exposure and HLA in healthy donors (dated by TCRdb to 2017 to 2019). With respect to the entire study: According to an earlier analysis of 550 to 700 of the donors, roughly 180 million T cells yielded 90 million to 130 million unique TCR beta sequences and 276 Gb of sequence data. The study profiled the T cell repertoires of 550 to 700 subjects by immunosequencing and related them to cytomegalovirus serostatus. In a later analysis, previously published TCR beta repertoires from fewer than 750 donors were re-analyzed and high-resolution HLA genotyping was added so that TCR occurrence patterns could be studied. A handful of DR-DQ haplotypes were handled as single units for association and clustering because linkage in the cohort was strong. The number of donors typed differed by locus, with roughly 620-630 for A, B, C, DRB1 and DQB1, around 520 for DQA1, 606 for DPA1, and approximately 470 for DPB1. Every repertoire in the discovery cohort had been generated on one and the same sequencing platform. Besides the first cohort of under 700 subjects, a separate validation cohort made up of 120 different subjects was used. An earlier analysis of some 500 of the donors used high-throughput TCR beta sequencing to judge whether each TCR beta V gene segment behaved as functional or pseudogenic. In the later analysis, no new phenotypic data were used to find candidate immune exposures; instead, reliance was placed on TCR beta sequences and their occurrence across donors. The study aimed to test whether cataloging public T cell receptors could reveal signatures of past pathogen exposure. The study combined high-throughput TCR immunosequencing, statistical association of individual TCRs with disease status, and machine learning to predict cytomegalovirus infection status. Both class I and class II loci were covered by HLA typing, at four-digit resolution. An early release that covered about 640 HLA-typed donors contained approximately 300 gigabases of sequencing data and about 84 million unique TCR sequences. Donor age, sex, ethnicity and CMV serostatus were collected together with the repertoire data. The genetic ancestry cluster associated with self-reported Caucasian donors included about four fifths of the roughly 400 genotyped donors. A later genetic analysis took genome-wide SNP genotypes for about 65% of the 666 donors and used that subset as a discovery cohort. Among some 410 genotyped donors of the cohort, an average of around 220,000 unique TCR beta nucleotide sequences was sequenced per donor, of which approximately 19% were non-productive.

Deletion took 7 bases off V and 5 bases off J, with a span of 20 bases between the germline ends. CDR1 MNHNS and CDR2 SASEGT are derived from the germline V gene. The CDR3 spans 15 residues, from the cysteine through the phenylalanine. Just CDR3 DNA is preserved here, 45 bases in frame from base 1. To prepare the library, the immunoSEQ multiplex PCR assay was applied. The multiplex PCR relied on a mix of 60 forward primers for TCR Vbeta segments and 13 reverse primers for TCR Jbeta segments. The CDR3 region of rearranged TCR beta genes was amplified from genomic DNA by a multiplex PCR assay. The Illumina HiSeq System was used to sequence the amplified TCR beta libraries as 87-base-pair reads. Per the original workflow: In a later analysis, 80 million or so unique TCR beta chains were counted across the 650 to 750 repertoires, and around 10 million of these chains were shared by at least two donors. Raw reads were error-corrected and collapsed into unique sequences by a nearest-neighbor algorithm in which closely related sequences were merged to remove PCR and sequencing errors. To assign V, D and J gene segments, CDR3 sequences were aligned to IMGT reference sequences. For a sequence to be retained, a match of at least six nucleotides to both a V gene segment and a J gene segment was required. Rearrangements were classified as productive when the CDR3 lacked stop codons and remained in frame with V and J, and all other rearrangements were classified as non-productive. Following IMGT convention, CDR3 was defined as the stretch from the second conserved V-encoded cysteine to the conserved J-encoded phenylalanine. The earlier analysis of some 580 of the donors excluded any sequence lacking an unambiguous match to a single V gene segment. In an earlier analysis of several hundred of the donors, V segments were called functional above 56.7% productive rearrangements and were called segregating when the between-donor standard deviation exceeded 5%. A statistical classification framework was developed to diagnose cytomegalovirus status using the catalog of TCR beta chain sequences. V and J gene assignment, in a later analysis, came from comparing TCR nucleotide sequences with IMGT/GENE-DB human TR gene sequences. A later analysis assigned CDR3 sequences and most-parsimonious VDJ recombination scenarios with the TCRdist pipeline. A later analysis defined each TCR beta chain by its CDR3 amino acid sequence plus V-gene family, and excluded reads lacking a unique V-gene family. To address suspected cross-contamination and a sequencing artifact, a later analysis removed 450 to 700 highly shared, low-generation-probability nucleotide sequences. A later analysis calculated a clonal expansion index for each public chain from normalized within-repertoire ranks of inferred template counts. In a later analysis, generation probabilities were computed using a VDJ recombination model fitted to out-of-frame rearrangements, and the results were checked against IGoR. A later analysis scored TCR-TCR, TCR-HLA and TCR-CMV co-occurrence with hypergeometric tests, applying a repertoire-size bias correction to TCR pairs. A later analysis estimated false discovery rates by permuting HLA or CMV assignments 20 times. In a later analysis, co-occurring TCRs were grouped using DBSCAN, and TCRdist sequence similarity was added for clustering within HLA-allele-positive subsets. Repertoires with fewer than 30,000 or more than 120,000 public chains, plus five repertoires with anomalous nucleotide sharing, were excluded from co-occurrence clustering. Entries here come from immuneACCESS through TCRdb and include only in-frame sequences with V and J called. Some clones fail to appear in such tables; in the studies checked, an unresolved V gene covers under half of the shortfall, and the cause of the remainder is unknown. V and J calls and clone size are those listed in that table; D and trimming were worked out from the DNA. A total of 120,000 to 150,000 clones appear in this sample, 60% to 85% of them only once. The ten most abundant clones make up 13% of the sample.

What the study reported, not specific to this receptor: The authors suggested that the approach could potentially be extended to other disease states and immunological phenotypes. The classifier was reported to diagnose cytomegalovirus status with high specificity and sensitivity in both the original cohort and the validation cohort. Roughly uniform sequencing depth across donors was assumed in presence/absence analyses, although this assumption may not hold. According to a later analysis, TCR association rates differed among HLA loci, with DRB1 alleles showing the most associated TCRs and HLA-C alleles showing the fewest. Linkage disequilibrium might explain the correlated functional status among segregating V segments, but an unknown experimental factor could not be ruled out. Because HLA typing was unavailable for some donors at each locus, only the typed subset was used in association tests. In an earlier analysis of fewer than 750 of the donors, most TCR beta V segments were observed in productive rearrangements about 87% or about 30% of the time, broadly matching IMGT annotations. The earlier analysis of nearly 600 of the donors excluded fewer than 20 rarely observed V segments, including chromosome 9 orphons, because counts were too low. Most TCR sequences were observed very rarely across donors, whereas some public TCRs were present in many individuals. In the study, some 180 TCR beta chains were listed as associated with cytomegalovirus. CMV serostatus was the only immune exposure information available for the cohort. In a later genetic analysis, fewer N-insertions in productive TCRs were reported among donors in an Asian-associated ancestry cluster than the approximately 710-donor mean. Because the 87-base-pair reads could not distinguish some IMGT-functional V segments, including TRBV6-2 and TRBV6-3, those segments were excluded. Most CMV-associated TCR beta chains appeared to be HLA-restricted in a later analysis, and the HLA associations seemed to be driven largely by CMV exposure. In a later analysis, HLA-associated TCR beta chains showed more clonal expansion and lower generation probabilities than non-associated chains that were equally common. A further reported finding was that TCR beta sequences accurately predicted the HLA-A and HLA-B alleles for most subjects in the first cohort. When HLA alleles, especially DR and DQ, strongly co-occurred, TCR associations were difficult to assign to individual alleles. According to a later analysis, parvovirus B19, influenza, CMV and Epstein-Barr virus appeared linked to several top co-occurrence clusters. A later analysis associated 15,000 or so TCR beta sequences with specific HLA alleles at a false discovery rate of 0.05. A cluster of highly shared sequence variants was judged likely to represent a technical artifact of the sequencing pipeline. In vitro tests confirmed that a few of the cytomegalovirus-associated TCR beta chains recognize cytomegalovirus antigens. Only TCR beta chains were sequenced in this cohort, and the absence of alpha or paired-chain data limited detectable features. In a later genetic analysis, a missense DCLRE1C variant was associated with V-gene and J-gene trimming of TCR beta chains, and the association was replicated in an independent cohort.

A note on this clone: It has no known antigen specificity. It has no much larger one-base neighbor in the sample; base qualities were not kept.

In total, around 600 healthy bone marrow donors made up the cohort. At the time of sampling, all cohort members were nominally healthy, though unrecorded immune exposures were likely present. The donor was CMV seropositive and belonged to the group of some 290 seropositive cohort members. A peripheral blood sample was collected from each donor, and TCR beta sequencing was performed on peripheral blood mononuclear cells. The Qiagen DNeasy Blood Extraction Kit was used to extract genomic DNA from the blood cell samples. The sequence joins TRBV6-1 to TRBJ2-5; 7 matching bases give a weak D call of TRBD2. The specimen sequenced was PBMCs. This receptor was identified in a man aged 35-49 years in good health and CMV-seropositive. The DNA sequence is as follows: TGTGCCAGCATTAGGGGGGGGGCGGGGAGGGAGACCCAGTACTTC. It translates as CASIRGGAGRETQYF.